The 10 T cell receptor beta chains listed next were all sequenced from one sample in a study of shared clonotypes between healthy human individuals. The table came from immunoSEQ multiplex PCR; TCRdb's copy has only in-frame clones and leaves some out. The table has 400,000 to 550,000 clones, approximately 79% seen once. The sequencing sample was made of PBMCs. These receptors all stem from a woman in her thirties or forties in good health. Some clones in this sample may be carry-over from other donors' samples.

This clone turned up a few times. Other DNA sequences of this sample code for an identical CDR3. The CDR3 DNA reads as TGTGCCAGCAGTTTCCGACAGAACTATGGCTACACCTTC. It yields the protein CASSFRQNYGYTF. J is TRBJ1-2 and V is TRBV27; D is possibly TRBD1 (5 bases). In germline, CDR1 is MNHEY, CDR2 SMNVEV (reference sequence). V dropped 3 bases and J dropped 2 bases, with 7 bases sitting between them. The CDR3 extends over 13 amino acids.

The V and J genes are TRBV10-3 and TRBJ2-7, with 14 bases lining up with TRBD2. The germline gives CDR1 ENHRY, CDR2 SYGVKD. The CDR3 loop spans 18 amino acids. J lost 3 bases, V lost 4 bases, and 11 bases had no gene match. CDR3 loop: CAISATSGRAANNYEQYF. The CDR3 coding sequence is TGTGCCATCAGTGCGACTAGCGGGAGGGCCGCAAACAACTACGAGCAGTACTTC.

As concerns this clone: Germline and junction disagree at one end, which may indicate a read error. The V call is TRBV7-7, the J call TRBJ2-3, with D hard to call. The germline CDR1 and CDR2 sequences are SSHAT and FNYEAQ (reference sequence). This CDR3 comprises 13 residues. Here the CDR3 reads CASSLGRSDTQYF. The CDR3, as DNA: TGTGCTAGCAGCTTAGGCCGAAGCGATACGCAGTATTTT.

This rearrangement joins TRBV5-1 to TRBJ2-2, with D maybe TRBD2 (6 bases). Trimming took 4 bases from V and 4 from J, leaving 11 bases between them. Germline V gene data show CDR1 as SGHRS and CDR2 as YFSETQ. The CDR3 length is 14 residues. The CDR3 spells CASSQTSGTGELFF. Written as DNA, the CDR3 is TGCGCCAGCAGCCAGACTAGTGGCACCGGGGAGCTGTTTTTT. Looking up the rest from reference TRBV5-1 and TRBJ2-2 gives the full variable domain: KAGVTQTPRYLIKTRGQQVTLSCSPISGHRSVSWYQQTPGQGLQFLFEYFSETQRNKGNFPGRFSGRQFSNSRSEMNVSTLELGDSALYLCASSQTSGTGELFFGEGSRLTVL.

This clone was seen ten or more times. The chain combines TRBV28 with TRBJ1-2; weak D call: TRBD1 (6 bases). The CDR3 is 14 amino acids. Germline V lookup: CDR1 MDHEN, CDR2 SYDVKM. Trimming cost V 5 bases and J 5 bases, with 15 bases left between them. The DNA for the CDR3 is TGTGCCAGCAGTGGGGGGGGACACTTTTATGGCTACACCTTC. Translating it yields CASSGGGHFYGYTF.

V and J are TRBV28 and TRBJ1-5, with D uncertain. V lost 5 bases and J 7 bases, leaving 15 bases between the germline ends. The CDR3 runs 14 residues. Germline CDR1 MDHEN, CDR2 SYDVKM. Written as DNA, the CDR3 is TGTGCCAGCAGTCCTGGCCTGGGTAGGCAGCCCCAGCATTTT. Translated: CASSPGLGRQPQHF.

The table lists this clone with a count of one. V usage is TRBV7-3 and J usage is TRBJ2-7; TRBD2 agrees at 12 bases. The length of the CDR3 is 15 residues. V lost 6 bases, J lost 0 bases, and 3 bases stayed unmatched. Germline loops: CDR1 SGHTA, CDR2 FQGTGA. In DNA form, the CDR3 reads TGTGCCAGCAGTCCGACTAGCGGGAGCTCCTACGAGCAGTACTTC. This encodes CASSPTSGSSYEQYF. Full variable domain (remainder filled in from reference TRBV7-3 and TRBJ2-7): GAGVSQTPSNKVTEKGKYVELRCDPISGHTALYWYRQSLGQGPEFLIYFQGTGAADDSGLPNDRFFAVRPEGSVSTLKIQRTERGDSAVYLCASSPTSGSSYEQYFGPGTRLTVT.

The rearrangement uses TRBV19 and TRBJ2-1; tentatively, D is TRBD1 or TRBD2 (6 bases each). The germline V and J ends were trimmed by 7 bases and 15 bases, with 22 bases remaining between them. This CDR3 comprises 13 residues. Germline V CDR1 and CDR2: LNHDA, SQIVND (reference sequence). This CDR3 reads CASIPPGAVSVFF. The CDR3, as DNA: TGTGCCAGTATCCCCCCGGGGGCGGTGAGCGTGTTCTTC.

This clone occurred many times. The chain has TRBV9 and TRBJ2-7; 8 bases agree with TRBD2. CDR3 length equals 16 residues. Trimming at V came to 0 bases and at J to 5 bases, leaving 10 bases not matched to a gene. Looked up from germline, CDR1 is SGDLS and CDR2 is YYNGEE. The CDR3 protein is CASSVGVSGSLHEQYF. The CDR3 region has the DNA TGTGCCAGCAGCGTAGGGGTAAGCGGGAGCCTCCACGAGCAGTACTTC. Supplemented by reference TRBV9 and TRBJ2-7, the full variable domain reads DSGVTQTPKHLITATGQRVTLRCSPRSGDLSVYWYQQSLDQGLQFLIQYYNGEERAKGNILERFSAQQFPDLHSELNLSSLELGDSALYFCASSVGVSGSLHEQYFGPGTRLTVT.

This clone was counted ten times or more. This sample also contains other DNA sequences that code for the same CDR3. This chain joins TRBV11-2 and TRBJ2-3; TRBD1 matches 9 bases. V lost 2 bases to trimming and J lost 3 bases; unmatched junction nucleotides: 12. Germline V lookup: CDR1 SGHAT, CDR2 FQNNGV. CDR3 length equals 18 residues. CDR3 nucleotides: TGTGCCAGCAGCTTAACGTCTCCTAAGGACAGGGGAACAGATACGCAGTATTTT. The encoded protein is CASSLTSPKDRGTDTQYF.